The 32 T cell receptor beta chains below all came from one sample that was sequenced in a study of cytomegalovirus exposure and HLA in healthy donors. PCR used 60 Vbeta primers and 13 Jbeta primers. The assay was immunoSEQ multiplex PCR, and TCRdb's table has in-frame clones only and misses some. The sample contains under 150,000 clones, 81% of which appear only once. Sequencing was carried out using PBMCs. These receptors were obtained from a man aged 18-30 years in good health and CMV-seronegative.

This clone was recorded once. Other DNA sequences within the sample encode an identical CDR3. The V gene is TRBV29-1, the J gene TRBJ1-1; D unresolved. Germline V gene lookup returns CDR1 SQVTM and CDR2 ANQGSEA. Trimming pared 3 bases from V and 0 bases from J, leaving 14 bases between. The CDR3 runs to 15 residues. The CDR3 region is CSVEAGSFMNTEAFF. The CDR3 DNA is TGCAGCGTTGAGGCCGGGAGCTTCATGAACACTGAAGCTTTCTTT.

This chain connects TRBV7-6 to TRBJ1-5; no reliable D call. Trimming stripped 5 bases from V and 0 bases from J, with 14 bases between. The CDR3 consists of 16 residues. Germline V CDR1 and CDR2: SGHVS, FNYEAQ. The CDR3 region has the DNA TGTGCCAGCAGCCAATACACAGATTATAGCAATCAGCCCCAGCATTTT. Protein: CASSQYTDYSNQPQHF.

This clone was counted once. V usage is TRBV7-8 and J usage is TRBJ2-7; D gene uncertain. CDR3 length: 13 residues. The germline V gene has CDR1 SGHVS and CDR2 FQNEAQ. Trimming cost V 1 base and J 2 bases, with 6 bases left between them. Here the CDR3 DNA reads TGTGCCAGCAGCTTAGGGCGGACCTACGAGCAGTACTTC. Encoded protein: CASSLGRTYEQYF. The variable domain in full, with the rest retrieved from reference TRBV7-8 and TRBJ2-7, is GAGVSQSPRYKVAKRGQDVALRCDPISGHVSLFWYQQALGQGPEFLTYFQNEAQLDKSGLPSDRFFAERPEGSVSTLKIQRTQQEDSAVYLCASSLGRTYEQYFGPGTRLTVT.

The chain uses TRBV4-1 and TRBJ1-1; D gene ambiguous. The CDR3 is 14 amino acids. CDR1 and CDR2 (germline): MGHRA, YSYEKL. Trimming shortened V by 3 bases and J by 3 bases, and 11 bases separated the two germline ends. Here the CDR3 reads CASSHILRDTEAFF. CDR3 nucleotide sequence: TGCGCCAGCAGCCACATCCTTCGGGACACTGAAGCTTTCTTT.

CDR3 coding DNA: TGTGCCAGCAGCTTACTCTCTGGGGCGAACACTGAAGCTTTCTTT. This encodes CASSLLSGANTEAFF. The chain recombines TRBV7-9 with TRBJ1-1, with a possible D match to TRBD1 (5 bases). Looked up from germline, CDR1 is SEHNR and CDR2 is FQNEAQ (reference sequence). Trimming took 2 bases from V and 1 from J, leaving 11 bases between them. The CDR3 is 15 residues long.

The chain combines TRBV7-9 with TRBJ1-3; no firm D call. There are 13 residues in the CDR3. V shed 2 bases and J shed 4 bases, with 6 bases lying between them. Germline loops: CDR1 SEHNR, CDR2 FQNEAQ (reference sequence). The CDR3 DNA is TGTGCCAGCAGCTTAAATTTAGGAAACACCATATATTTT. It codes for CASSLNLGNTIYF.

The chain links TRBV5-4 to TRBJ2-7, with D tentatively TRBD1 (5 bases). Germline-derived CDR1 and CDR2 are SGHNT and YYREEE (reference sequence). V was shortened by 0 bases and J by 3 bases, with 13 bases between the two germline ends. This CDR3 contains 15 residues. The CDR3 bases are TGTGCCAGCAGCTTGGTGTCTAGGGGAAACTACGAGCAGTACTTC. Its translation is CASSLVSRGNYEQYF.

The chain carries TRBV4-3 and TRBJ1-2; D gene ambiguous. Germline CDR1 is LGHNA and CDR2 is YSLEER. The CDR3 has 14 amino acids. Trimming stripped 1 base from V and 5 bases from J, with 11 bases between. The CDR3 nucleotides are TGCGCCAGCAGCCAAGTCCGGGAGGGATATGGCTACACCTTC. Amino acid sequence: CASSQVREGYGYTF.

The chain carries TRBV11-3 and TRBJ2-6; D gene uncertain. The V end was cut by 4 bases, the J end by 0 bases, with 7 bases between. The CDR3 totals 15 residues. Germline CDR1 SGHNT, CDR2 YENEEA. CDR3 residues: CASSSTGSGANVLTF. DNA of the CDR3: TGTGCCAGCAGCTCTACGGGCTCTGGGGCCAACGTCCTGACTTTC.

The chain employs TRBV2 and TRBJ1-2, with TRBD1 identical over 10 bases. With V trimmed by 6 bases and J by 6 bases, 10 bases remained unmatched. CDR1 is SNHLY, CDR2 FYNNEI, per germline. There are 15 residues in the CDR3. CDR3 nucleotides: TGTGCCAGCAGACTTTACGGGACAGGGGTGGATGGCTACACCTTC. Protein sequence: CASRLYGTGVDGYTF. Drawing the rest from reference TRBV2 and TRBJ1-2, the complete variable domain is EPEVTQTPSHQVTQMGQEVILRCVPISNHLYFYWYRQILGQKVEFLVSFYNNEISEKSEIFDDQFSVERPDGSNFTLKIRSTKLEDSAMYFCASRLYGTGVDGYTFGSGTRLTVV.

V usage is TRBV6-5 and J usage is TRBJ2-5; TRBD2 matches at 10 bases. V lost 6 bases to trimming and J lost 5 bases; unmatched junction nucleotides: 6. This CDR3 contains 14 residues. CDR1 is MNHEY and CDR2 is SVGAGI in the germline V gene. This CDR3 is CASSASGGFETQYF. The CDR3 region has the DNA TGTGCCAGCAGCGCTAGCGGGGGCTTTGAGACCCAGTACTTC.

This chain links TRBV4-1 with TRBJ1-1, with D perhaps TRBD1 (6 bases). The length of the CDR3 is 15 residues. Germline V gene lookup returns CDR1 MGHRA and CDR2 YSYEKL. V lost 2 bases and J lost 5, with 15 bases in between. The DNA for the CDR3 is TGCGCCAGCAGCCAATTGGGTGGGGGCTGGACTGAAGCTTTCTTT. It translates to CASSQLGGGWTEAFF.

J is TRBJ1-2 and V is TRBV10-2; D remains ambiguous. This CDR3 region has 12 residues. Germline values: CDR1 WSHSY, CDR2 SAAADI. With 5 bases removed from V and 8 bases from J, the gap between germline ends came to 12 bases. The CDR3 DNA follows: TGCGCCAGCAGTTCCGACATCGGAGGCTACACCTTC. Amino acid sequence: CASSSDIGGYTF.

The rearrangement uses TRBV19 and TRBJ2-7; 11 bases agree with TRBD2. CDR1 and CDR2 (germline): LNHDA, SQIVND (reference sequence). The CDR3 is made up of 14 amino acids. Trimming removed 9 bases from V and 4 bases from J; junction bases left unmatched: 8. The chain's CDR3 is CASKTSGNTYEQYF. The DNA of the CDR3 is TGTGCCAGCAAGACTAGCGGGAACACATACGAGCAGTACTTC.

CDR3 sequence reads: CASRAGGGGGYGYTF. The CDR3 coding sequence is TGTGCCAGCAGGGCGGGAGGTGGGGGCGGCTATGGCTACACCTTC. The chain combines TRBV2 with TRBJ1-2; D might be TRBD1 (6 bases). Germline V lookup: CDR1 SNHLY, CDR2 FYNNEI. Trimming took off 6 bases at V and 4 bases at J, with 18 bases between the two ends. This CDR3 spans 15 amino acids. Based on the CDR3 plus reference TRBV2 and TRBJ1-2, the full variable domain is EPEVTQTPSHQVTQMGQEVILRCVPISNHLYFYWYRQILGQKVEFLVSFYNNEISEKSEIFDDQFSVERPDGSNFTLKIRSTKLEDSAMYFCASRAGGGGGYGYTFGSGTRLTVV.

This chain joins TRBV6-1 and TRBJ2-3, with D possibly TRBD2 on 7 matching bases. Germline CDR1 MNHNS, CDR2 SASEGT. Deletions cut 4 bases from V and 0 bases from J, with 14 bases between. There are 16 residues in the CDR3. In DNA, the CDR3 is TGTGCCAGCAGTGGGGGGAGGGGGGCGAGCACAGATACGCAGTATTTT. Its protein is CASSGGRGASTDTQYF.

The chain is built from TRBV7-9 and TRBJ1-4, with 8 positions matching TRBD1. The CDR3 covers 18 residues. CDR1 and CDR2 from the germline V gene are SEHNR and FQNEAQ (reference sequence). The V segment lost 5 bases and the J segment 2 bases; nucleotides outside the gene matches: 13. CDR3 loop: CASSLSRDRHFTNEKLFF. The CDR3 coding sequence is TGTGCCAGCAGCCTGAGCCGGGACAGGCATTTCACTAATGAAAAACTGTTTTTT.

In its sample, this clone was seen a few times. This chain connects TRBV10-2 to TRBJ1-6, with D perhaps TRBD1 (5 bases). The V end lost 7 bases, the J end lost 0 bases, and 10 bases lay between the germline ends. Germline assignment: CDR1 WSHSY and CDR2 SAAADI. CDR3 length: 15 residues. CDR3 loop: CASKTDGSYNSPLHF. CDR3 in DNA: TGCGCCAGCAAGACAGACGGCTCCTATAATTCACCCCTCCACTTT.

This clone was seen just once. This sequence joins TRBV11-2 and TRBJ1-1, with TRBD1 identical over 7 bases. CDR1 is SGHAT and CDR2 is FQNNGV in the germline V gene. This CDR3 region has 14 residues. Trimming at V came to 1 base and at J to 10 bases, leaving 9 bases not matched to a gene. Written as DNA, the CDR3 is TGTGCCAGCAGCTTAGTTGCCGCCGGGACAGCAGCTTTCTTT. The encoded protein is CASSLVAAGTAAFF.

The table lists this clone with a count of one. The chain employs TRBV2 and TRBJ2-2; 7 positions agree with TRBD2. There are 14 residues in the CDR3. In germline, CDR1 is SNHLY, CDR2 FYNNEI. The trim removed 3 bases at V and 7 bases at J, leaving 5 bases unmatched. This chain's CDR3 is CASSEAAGFGELFF. The CDR3 DNA is TGTGCCAGCAGTGAGGCAGCGGGGTTCGGGGAGCTGTTTTTT.

This chain joins TRBV18 and TRBJ1-4; 7 bases map to TRBD1. Per germline, CDR1 KGHSH and CDR2 LQKENI. V trimming: 5 bases; J trimming: 4 bases; junction bases outside the gene matches: 4. The CDR3 has 14 residues. The CDR3 is CASSAQGFNEKLFF. CDR3 sequence (DNA): TGTGCCAGCTCAGCACAGGGGTTTAATGAAAAACTGTTTTTT.

CDR3: CASRSGTGTSPLHF. The CDR3 coding sequence is TGTGCCAGCAGATCCGGGACAGGGACGTCACCCCTCCACTTT. The chain carries TRBV7-2 and TRBJ1-6, with 9 nucleotides matching TRBD1. The germline V gene has CDR1 SGHTA and CDR2 FQGNSA. V lost 6 bases, J lost 10 bases, and 7 bases stayed unmatched. There are 14 residues in the CDR3.

V and J are TRBV7-9 and TRBJ2-1; a weak D match, TRBD2 (6 bases). CDR1 and CDR2 from the germline V gene are SEHNR and FQNEAQ (reference sequence). Trimming left V 8 bases short and J 3 bases short, with 14 bases between. The CDR3 has 14 residues. The CDR3 DNA reads as TGTGCCAGCTTAGGGAGGCCGTTCTACAATGAGCAGTTCTTC. It specifies CASLGRPFYNEQFF.

The chain has TRBV15 and TRBJ1-2, with 9 bases fitting TRBD1. V lost 3 bases to trimming and J lost 4 bases; unmatched junction nucleotides: 12. The CDR3 spans 17 residues. Germline V CDR1 and CDR2: LNHNV, YYDKDF (reference sequence). The CDR3, as DNA: TGTGCCACCAGCAGCGAGAACAGGGGGCGCTACTTCTATGGCTACACCTTC. This sequence encodes CATSSENRGRYFYGYTF.

The chain carries TRBV4-1 and TRBJ1-4; D is perhaps TRBD1 (6 bases). Germline values: CDR1 MGHRA, CDR2 YSYEKL. This CDR3 has 16 amino acids. V lost 0 bases, J lost 7 bases, and 15 bases lay in between. CDR3: CASSQDRGDMSEKLFF. The CDR3 nucleotides are TGCGCCAGCAGCCAAGATCGGGGGGACATGAGTGAAAAACTGTTTTTT.

The chain has TRBV27 and TRBJ1-6; TRBD1 might be the D (6 bases). Germline V gene sequence: CDR1 MNHEY, CDR2 SMNVEV (reference sequence). V was clipped by 5 bases and J by 6 bases, with 14 bases between them. The CDR3 covers 15 residues. The CDR3, as DNA: TGTGCCAGCAGTCCACAGGGTCTAGGTAATTCACCCCTCCACTTT. Its translation is CASSPQGLGNSPLHF.

The rearrangement uses TRBV5-1 and TRBJ2-7; no firm D call. CDR1 and CDR2 from the germline V gene are SGHRS and YFSETQ. The CDR3 covers 13 residues. The germline V and J ends were trimmed by 0 bases and 0 bases, with 4 bases remaining between them. This chain's CDR3 is CASSLAISYEQYF. The CDR3, as DNA: TGCGCCAGCAGCTTGGCCATCTCCTACGAGCAGTACTTC. Supplemented by reference TRBV5-1 and TRBJ2-7, the full variable domain reads KAGVTQTPRYLIKTRGQQVTLSCSPISGHRSVSWYQQTPGQGLQFLFEYFSETQRNKGNFPGRFSGRQFSNSRSEMNVSTLELGDSALYLCASSLAISYEQYFGPGTRLTVT.

This sequence joins TRBV5-1 and TRBJ1-4, with D hard to call. The length of the CDR3 is 14 residues. Per the germline V gene, CDR1 is SGHRS and CDR2 is YFSETQ. V gave up 1 base and J gave up 7 bases, with 11 bases separating them. The CDR3 DNA follows: TGCGCCAGCAGCTTGAAAGGAGGTAGTGAAAAACTGTTTTTT. Protein: CASSLKGGSEKLFF.

The chain combines TRBV4-3 with TRBJ2-1; TRBD2 matches 14 bases. The CDR3 spans 17 residues. The V segment lost 0 bases and the J segment 9 bases; nucleotides outside the gene matches: 7. Per germline, CDR1 LGHNA and CDR2 YSLEER. CDR3 coding DNA: TGCGCCAGCAGCCAAGATGGCGGACTAGCGGGGGGAGGTGAGCAGTTCTTC. As protein: CASSQDGGLAGGGEQFF.

The chain links TRBV4-3 to TRBJ2-7, with 8 nucleotides matching TRBD2. CDR1 LGHNA and CDR2 YSLEER come from the germline V gene. J was trimmed by 3 bases and V by 0 bases; bases with no gene match: 4. CDR3 length equals 15 residues. The CDR3: CASSQELAASYEQYF. The CDR3 DNA sequence: TGCGCCAGCAGCCAAGAACTAGCGGCCAGCTACGAGCAGTACTTC.

The gene calls are TRBV27 and TRBJ1-1; 7 positions match TRBD1. From germline, CDR1 is MNHEY and CDR2 SMNVEV (reference sequence). The CDR3 totals 15 residues. Losses at the gene ends were 4 bases for V and 5 bases for J; bases not matched to a gene: 10. This chain's CDR3 is CASSSATGVRTEAFF. CDR3 bases: TGTGCCAGCAGTTCCGCAACAGGGGTGCGGACTGAAGCTTTCTTT.

This sequence joins TRBV19 and TRBJ1-1, with TRBD1 as a possible D gene (6 bases). This CDR3 spans 15 amino acids. Trimming pared 4 bases from V and 4 bases from J, leaving 16 bases between. Germline values: CDR1 LNHDA, CDR2 SQIVND (reference sequence). CDR3 region: CASSNFKQGSTEAFF. In nucleotides, the CDR3 is TGTGCCAGTAGTAACTTCAAACAGGGCTCCACTGAAGCTTTCTTT.